These 2 T cell receptor beta chains originate from one sample sequenced in a study of T cells after yellow fever vaccination. TCRdb reanalysed the 5' RACE reads using MiXCR and keeps one entry per CDR3 protein. The sample holds fewer than 650,000 distinct CDR3 sequences, about a fifth seen once. Sequencing used PBMCs, obtained approximately 22 days after the first yellow fever vaccination. The receptors shown here come from a man aged 18 to 30 who received the YFV17D yellow fever vaccine.

This chain joins TRBV20-1 and TRBJ2-5; D is possibly TRBD2 (6 bases). The V gene's germline CDR1 is DFQATT and CDR2 SNEGSKA (reference sequence). V dropped 4 bases and J dropped 1 base, with 22 bases sitting between them. CDR3 length: 17 residues. CDR3 sequence: CSANSGLLDATQETQYF. In DNA, the CDR3 is TGCAGTGCTAATTCGGGACTCCTCGACGCGACCCAAGAGACCCAGTACTTC.

This clonotype was recorded a few times. This chain links TRBV29-1 with TRBJ2-5, with D perhaps being TRBD1 or TRBD2 (7 bases each). V was shortened by 3 bases and J by 5 bases, with 13 bases between the two germline ends. The CDR3 has 13 residues. Germline lookup yields CDR1 SQVTM and CDR2 ANQGSEA. CDR3 sequence (DNA): TGCAGCGTTGACTACAGGGGAGGGGAGACCCAGTACTTC. Protein sequence: CSVDYRGGETQYF. Full variable domain (outside the CDR3, taken from reference TRBV29-1 and TRBJ2-5): SAVISQKPSRDICQRGTSLTIQCQVDSQVTMMFWYRQQPGQSLTLIATANQGSEATYESGFVIDKFPISRPNLTFSTLTVSNMSPEDSSIYLCSVDYRGGETQYFGPGTRLLVL.